This is a list of T cell receptor beta chains from one sample in a study of shared clonotypes between healthy human individuals. Profiling relied on immunoSEQ multiplex PCR, and the TCRdb table lists in-frame clones only, not all of them. The sample shows 2 million to 2.5 million clones, roughly 91% of them seen only once. The sequenced material came from naive CD8+ T cells from PBMCs. Receptors were obtained from a man aged 18 to 35 in good health. Some clones in this sample may be carry-over from other donors' samples. Each CDR3 is given with its conserved first and last residue. Each record gives: V gene, clone size, D gene, J gene, CDR3 DNA, CDR3 protein. A D gene is named only where the DNA matches it firmly. Expanded clones get a size class; other rows say once, few or many, or leave the size out.

>TRBV7-4|-|-|TRBJ2-7
TGTGCCGCCCCAGGGGGGTCCTACGAGCAGTACTTC
CAAPGGSYEQYF
>TRBV27|-|-|TRBJ2-7
TGTGCCAGCAGTTTTCTCCCTGGTCACTACGAGCAGTACTTC
CASSFLPGHYEQYF
>TRBV7-9|-|-|TRBJ2-7
TGTGCCAGCAGCCCACACGGGGGGCGCAAAGACGAGCAGTACTTC
CASSPHGGRKDEQYF
>TRBV6-5|once|-|TRBJ2-7
TGTGCCAGCAGTTACAGGGAAGGAAACTACGAGCAGTACTTC
CASSYREGNYEQYF
>TRBV28|-|TRBD1|TRBJ1-2
TGTGCCAGCAGTCATATGGGACAGATCATTTATGGCTACACCTTC
CASSHMGQIIYGYTF
>TRBV7-9|-|-|TRBJ2-7
TGTGCCAGCAGCTCCCGTCCCACAGGACAGTTTTACGAGCAGTACTTC
CASSSRPTGQFYEQYF
>TRBV19|-|-|TRBJ1-5
TGTGCCAGTAGTCCATGGACGGCCAATCAGCCCCAGCATTTT
CASSPWTANQPQHF
>TRBV27|-|-|TRBJ1-1
TGTGCCAGCAGTTTCCGCCAGATGAACACTGAAGCTTTCTTT
CASSFRQMNTEAFF
>TRBV12-5|few|-|TRBJ2-2
TGTGCTAGTGGTTTTGGTACCGGGGAGCTGTTTTTT
CASGFGTGELFF
>TRBV9|-|-|TRBJ2-3
TGTGCCAGCAGCGTAGTCCCGAGGGCTAGCGGCACAGATACGCAGTATTTT
CASSVVPRASGTDTQYF
>TRBV30|-|-|TRBJ1-2
TGTGCCTGGGCCGACCGCCAATGGTCTCCCGGCTATGGCTACACCTTC
CAWADRQWSPGYGYTF
>TRBV27|-|-|TRBJ2-7
TGTGCCAGCAGTTTAGGCCCAGGCTGGGAAGGACCCTACGAGCAGTACTTC
CASSLGPGWEGPYEQYF
>TRBV28|-|TRBD1|TRBJ1-1
TGTGCCAGCAGGAGGGGGCCGATAAACACTGAAGCTTTCTTT
CASRRGPINTEAFF
>TRBV15|-|-|TRBJ2-5
TGTGCCACCAGCAGAGGGTTCCAAGAGGAGACCCAGTACTTC
CATSRGFQEETQYF
>TRBV5-6|-|TRBD1|TRBJ1-5
TGTGCCAGCAGCGTTATATGGGACAGAAATCAGCCCCAGCATTTT
CASSVIWDRNQPQHF
>TRBV11-2|-|-|TRBJ2-7
TGTGCCAGCAGCTTAGGTCCTAGCTTCGAGCAGTACTTC
CASSLGPSFEQYF
>TRBV5-3|-|TRBD2|TRBJ2-7
TGTGCCAGAAGCCCAGCGGGAGCCGAGTACGAGCAGTACTTC
CARSPAGAEYEQYF
>TRBV7-9|once|-|TRBJ2-1
TGTGCCAGCAGCCCCCCTAGTACTGAGCAGTTCTTC
CASSPPSTEQFF
>TRBV5-1|-|TRBD2|TRBJ2-1
TGCGCCAGCAGCACTAGCGGGAATATTTACAATGAGCAGTTCTTC
CASSTSGNIYNEQFF
>TRBV19|-|TRBD1|TRBJ1-1
TGTGCCAGTAGTATTAACAGGGGGCGCACGGGAATGAACACTGAAGCTTTCTTT
CASSINRGRTGMNTEAFF
>TRBV6-4|-|-|TRBJ2-2
TGTGCCAGCAGTGTCACACCCCATGGGGAGGAGCGGGCGGGGACCGGGGAGCTGTTTTTT
CASSVTPHGEERAGTGELFF
>TRBV2|-|TRBD2|TRBJ2-7
TGTGCCAGCAGTACCGGGACTAGCGGGAGTAGCCACGAGCAGTACTTC
CASSTGTSGSSHEQYF
>TRBV5-1|-|-|TRBJ1-2
TGCGCCAGCAATCCCTCGGGGGGGTTTTATGGCTACACCTTC
CASNPSGGFYGYTF
>TRBV7-3|-|TRBD1|TRBJ1-6
TGTGCCAGCAGCTTAGGGGACAGGGCTGATTCACCCCTCCACTTT
CASSLGDRADSPLHF
>TRBV30|-|-|TRBJ1-5
TGTGCCTGGAGTGATGAAGACAATCAGCCCCAGCATTTT
CAWSDEDNQPQHF
>TRBV7-9|-|-|TRBJ2-3
TGTGCCAGCAGCTGGCCGAAGACAGATACGCAGTATTTT
CASSWPKTDTQYF
>TRBV9|-|-|TRBJ1-3
TGTGCCAGCAGCTACCCGGGGGGTTTATCCGGAAACACCATATATTTT
CASSYPGGLSGNTIYF
>TRBV7-9|-|TRBD2|TRBJ2-7
TGTGCCAGCAGCAGTCTTGGCGGGAGTGGGGCCGAGCAGTACTTC
CASSSLGGSGAEQYF
>TRBV28|-|-|TRBJ2-7
TGTGCCAGCCACGGGGCTGGGAGCTCCTACGAGCAGTACTTC
CASHGAGSSYEQYF
>TRBV5-1|-|-|TRBJ1-2
TGCGCCAGCAGCTTGGAGGGCGTAACTCCTAACTATGGCTACACCTTC
CASSLEGVTPNYGYTF
>TRBV28|once|-|TRBJ2-7
TGTGCCAGCAGTTTATCGGCAGGGCCCTACGAGCAGTACTTC
CASSLSAGPYEQYF
>TRBV28|-|-|TRBJ1-2
TGTGCCAGCAGTTCGAACAGGGCTTGGCGGTATGGCTACACCTTC
CASSSNRAWRYGYTF
>TRBV12-5|-|TRBD1|TRBJ2-5
TGTGCTAGTGGCCTGACAGGGGGAGAGACCCAGTACTTC
CASGLTGGETQYF
>TRBV4-1|-|-|TRBJ2-3
TGCGCCAGCAGCCAAAGGGAGCTAGCCCGCTTGGGGGATACGCAGTATTTT
CASSQRELARLGDTQYF
>TRBV7-2|-|-|TRBJ1-2
TGTGCCAGCAGCTACCTGGGACTTACCTGGGGCTACACCTTC
CASSYLGLTWGYTF
>TRBV4-2|-|-|TRBJ2-3
TGTGCCAGCAGCCAAGTTACATCCAGGCCCCCCACAGATACGCAGTATTTT
CASSQVTSRPPTDTQYF
>TRBV19|-|-|TRBJ2-1
TGTGCCAGTAGTATAGGGGGGCCCCACAATGAGCAGTTCTTC
CASSIGGPHNEQFF
>TRBV7-6|-|TRBD2|TRBJ2-7
TGTGCCAGCAGCTCCAGACTAGCGGGATTGGACGAGCAGTACTTC
CASSSRLAGLDEQYF
>TRBV7-9|-|TRBD1|TRBJ1-1
TGTGCCAGCAGCTTACGGACAGGGGAGGCTGAAGCTTTCTTT
CASSLRTGEAEAFF
>TRBV27|-|TRBD1|TRBJ1-1
TGTGCCAGCAGGACGACAGGGGGAGGGACTGAAGCTTTCTTT
CASRTTGGGTEAFF
>TRBV29-1|-|-|TRBJ2-1
TGCAGCGTTCGGGCGGGGAGCTCCTACAATGAGCAGTTCTTC
CSVRAGSSYNEQFF